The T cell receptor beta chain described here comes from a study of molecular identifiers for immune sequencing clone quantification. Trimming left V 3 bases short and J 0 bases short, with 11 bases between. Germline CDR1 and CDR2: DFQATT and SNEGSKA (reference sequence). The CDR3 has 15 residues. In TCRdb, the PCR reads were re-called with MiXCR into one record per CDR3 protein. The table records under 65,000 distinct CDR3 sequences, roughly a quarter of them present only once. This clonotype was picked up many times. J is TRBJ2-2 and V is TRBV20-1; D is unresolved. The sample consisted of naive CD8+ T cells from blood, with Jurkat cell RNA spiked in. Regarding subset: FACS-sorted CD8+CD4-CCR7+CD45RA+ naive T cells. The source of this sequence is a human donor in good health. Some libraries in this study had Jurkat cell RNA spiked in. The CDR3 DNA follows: TGCAGTGCTAGGCCCCACAACGCGAACACCGGGGAGCTGTTTTTT. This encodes CSARPHNANTGELFF.